The rows below give T cell receptor beta chains drawn from one sample of a study of CD8+ T cells in alopecia areata. TCRdb's copy holds only in-frame clones and misses some; the assay was immunoSEQ multiplex PCR. Among under 200,000 clones listed, approximately 60% were seen once. The sample consisted of CD4+ T cells sorted from blood, taken at week 24, from a patient treated with tofacitinib. All receptors come from a human donor with alopecia areata. Each CDR3 is given with its conserved first and last residue. D genes are given only for firm matches. A row's size may be missing; if present it is once, few, many or a size class.

v_call: TRBV29-1
j_call: TRBJ2-7
cdr3_length: 12
clone_size: .
d_call: .
cdr3_aa: CSVDLGAYEQYF
cdr3_nt: TGCAGCGTTGATTTAGGAGCCTACGAGCAGTACTTC

v_call: TRBV23-1
j_call: TRBJ1-1
cdr3_length: 14
clone_size: .
d_call: .
cdr3_aa: CASSQKSRRFEAFF
cdr3_nt: TGCGCCAGCAGTCAAAAATCCCGGCGATTTGAAGCTTTCTTT

v_call: TRBV29-1
j_call: TRBJ2-7
cdr3_length: 11
clone_size: .
d_call: .
cdr3_aa: CSVAGEVGQYF
cdr3_nt: TGCAGCGTTGCAGGGGAAGTCGGGCAGTACTTC

v_call: TRBV7-9
j_call: TRBJ2-3
cdr3_length: 15
clone_size: few
d_call: .
cdr3_aa: CASSPRGRQLDTQYF
cdr3_nt: TGTGCCAGCAGCCCGAGGGGGAGACAACTCGATACGCAGTATTTT

v_call: TRBV5-6
j_call: TRBJ1-6
cdr3_length: 15
clone_size: .
d_call: .
cdr3_aa: CASSFRATLGSPLHF
cdr3_nt: TGTGCCAGCAGCTTCCGGGCTACGTTGGGATCACCCCTCCACTTT

v_call: TRBV7-6
j_call: TRBJ2-3
cdr3_length: 16
clone_size: few
d_call: TRBD2
cdr3_aa: CASSYWTSGGADTQYF
cdr3_nt: TGTGCCAGCAGCTATTGGACTAGCGGGGGGGCCGATACGCAGTATTTT

v_call: TRBV5-8
j_call: TRBJ2-5
cdr3_length: 13
clone_size: .
d_call: .
cdr3_aa: CASRVVSGETQYF
cdr3_nt: TGTGCCAGCAGAGTAGTCAGCGGAGAGACCCAGTACTTC

v_call: TRBV20-1
j_call: TRBJ2-5
cdr3_length: 11
clone_size: .
d_call: .
cdr3_aa: CSAAGSKTQYF
cdr3_nt: TGCAGTGCTGCAGGGTCAAAGACCCAGTACTTC

v_call: TRBV7-2
j_call: TRBJ1-6
cdr3_length: 15
clone_size: .
d_call: TRBD1
cdr3_aa: CASSLEYRGNSPLHF
cdr3_nt: TGTGCCAGCAGCTTAGAGTACAGGGGTAATTCACCCCTCCACTTT

v_call: TRBV14
j_call: TRBJ2-2
cdr3_length: 15
clone_size: .
d_call: .
cdr3_aa: CASSQVSTGAGELFF
cdr3_nt: TGTGCCAGCAGCCAAGTCTCGACAGGTGCCGGGGAGCTGTTTTTT

v_call: TRBV7-2
j_call: TRBJ2-1
cdr3_length: 15
clone_size: .
d_call: TRBD2
cdr3_aa: CASSVAGGTYNEQFF
cdr3_nt: TGTGCCAGCAGCGTCGCGGGGGGCACCTACAATGAGCAGTTCTTC

v_call: TRBV30
j_call: TRBJ2-7
cdr3_length: 13
clone_size: few
d_call: .
cdr3_aa: CAWSVNRAYEQYF
cdr3_nt: TGTGCCTGGAGTGTAAACAGGGCCTACGAGCAGTACTTC

v_call: TRBV29-1
j_call: TRBJ1-3
cdr3_length: 13
clone_size: .
d_call: TRBD1
cdr3_aa: CSVQGARGNTIYF
cdr3_nt: TGCAGCGTACAGGGGGCCAGAGGAAACACCATATATTTT

v_call: TRBV29-1
j_call: TRBJ2-7
cdr3_length: 14
clone_size: .
d_call: TRBD2
cdr3_aa: CSVVGRVGLYEQYF
cdr3_nt: TGCAGCGTTGTTGGGAGGGTAGGACTCTACGAGCAGTACTTC

v_call: TRBV14
j_call: TRBJ1-6
cdr3_length: 15
clone_size: .
d_call: .
cdr3_aa: CASSQVPEGRSPLHF
cdr3_nt: TGTGCCAGCAGCCAAGTGCCCGAGGGTCGGTCACCCCTCCACTTT

v_call: TRBV30
j_call: TRBJ2-7
cdr3_length: 16
clone_size: .
d_call: TRBD2
cdr3_aa: CAWRPRLAGKLYEQYF
cdr3_nt: TGTGCCTGGAGGCCAAGACTAGCGGGTAAATTATACGAGCAGTACTTC

v_call: TRBV25-1
j_call: TRBJ1-5
cdr3_length: 14
clone_size: .
d_call: .
cdr3_aa: CASDEIEGDQPQHF
cdr3_nt: TGTGCCAGCGATGAGATAGAGGGGGATCAGCCCCAGCATTTT

v_call: TRBV10-3
j_call: TRBJ1-3
cdr3_length: 14
clone_size: .
d_call: TRBD1
cdr3_aa: CASGQGNAGNTIYF
cdr3_nt: TGTGCCAGTGGACAGGGGAACGCTGGAAACACCATATATTTT

v_call: TRBV29-1
j_call: TRBJ2-4
cdr3_length: 14
clone_size: .
d_call: .
cdr3_aa: CSVEVRGHKNIQYF
cdr3_nt: TGCAGCGTTGAAGTCAGGGGACACAAAAACATTCAGTACTTC

v_call: TRBV2
j_call: TRBJ1-1
cdr3_length: 17
clone_size: .
d_call: .
cdr3_aa: CASSDGLLNRVNTEAFF
cdr3_nt: TGTGCCAGCAGTGATGGGTTGTTGAACAGAGTGAACACTGAAGCTTTCTTT

v_call: TRBV29-1
j_call: TRBJ1-2
cdr3_length: 14
clone_size: .
d_call: .
cdr3_aa: CSVVGQGTGYGYTF
cdr3_nt: TGCAGCGTTGTGGGCCAGGGTACGGGGTATGGCTACACCTTC

v_call: TRBV2
j_call: TRBJ1-5
cdr3_length: 13
clone_size: .
d_call: .
cdr3_aa: CASSRVIDQPQHF
cdr3_nt: TGTGCCAGCAGCAGGGTTATCGATCAGCCCCAGCATTTT

v_call: TRBV9
j_call: TRBJ2-5
cdr3_length: 15
clone_size: .
d_call: .
cdr3_aa: CASSVGLAHGETQYF
cdr3_nt: TGTGCCAGCAGCGTTGGGCTAGCCCATGGGGAGACCCAGTACTTC

v_call: TRBV5-5
j_call: TRBJ2-3
cdr3_length: 11
clone_size: few
d_call: .
cdr3_aa: CASSFKGTQYF
cdr3_nt: TGTGCCAGCAGCTTTAAGGGTACGCAGTATTTT

v_call: TRBV29-1
j_call: TRBJ2-7
cdr3_length: 13
clone_size: .
d_call: .
cdr3_aa: CSVERDIPYEQYF
cdr3_nt: TGCAGCGTCGAGCGGGACATCCCCTACGAGCAGTACTTC

v_call: TRBV4-1
j_call: TRBJ1-1
cdr3_length: 15
clone_size: .
d_call: .
cdr3_aa: CASSQDRGPTAEAFF
cdr3_nt: TGCGCCAGCAGCCAAGATCGGGGCCCGACAGCTGAAGCTTTCTTT

v_call: TRBV5-4
j_call: TRBJ2-2
cdr3_length: 17
clone_size: .
d_call: .
cdr3_aa: CASSADTVSANTGELFF
cdr3_nt: TGTGCCAGCAGCGCGGACACTGTAAGCGCGAACACCGGGGAGCTGTTTTTT

v_call: TRBV30
j_call: TRBJ1-1
cdr3_length: 14
clone_size: .
d_call: .
cdr3_aa: CAWSPGPTNTEAFF
cdr3_nt: TGTGCCTGGAGTCCGGGACCGACGAACACTGAAGCTTTCTTT

v_call: TRBV30
j_call: TRBJ2-7
cdr3_length: 11
clone_size: .
d_call: .
cdr3_aa: CACTGSYEQYF
cdr3_nt: TGTGCCTGTACAGGGTCCTACGAGCAGTACTTC

v_call: TRBV29-1
j_call: TRBJ1-1
cdr3_length: 12
clone_size: .
d_call: .
cdr3_aa: CSVVRKNTEAFF
cdr3_nt: TGCAGCGTTGTCAGGAAAAACACTGAAGCTTTCTTT

v_call: TRBV4-2
j_call: TRBJ2-1
cdr3_length: 12
clone_size: few
d_call: .
cdr3_aa: CASSQETDEQFF
cdr3_nt: TGTGCCAGCAGCCAAGAAACGGATGAGCAGTTCTTC

v_call: TRBV29-1
j_call: TRBJ2-7
cdr3_length: 14
clone_size: few
d_call: .
cdr3_aa: CSVAPLTVGTEQYF
cdr3_nt: TGCAGCGTTGCCCCCTTAACAGTAGGGACCGAGCAGTACTTC